This T cell receptor (beta chain) is drawn from a study of blood T cell repertoires in COVID-19. Study background: Acute and convalescent COVID-19 samples came from the United States, Italy and Spain.

This clone came up a few times. Sequencing was performed with immunoSEQ multiplex PCR; in TCRdb, only in-frame clones are kept and a portion is missing. Of 95,000 to 150,000 clones in the sample, around 76% are singletons; the top ten hold 2.3%. Germline CDR1 is SGDLS and CDR2 is YYNGEE. The CDR3 covers 16 residues. With V trimmed by 3 bases and J by 8 bases, 12 bases remained unmatched. The sequence was collected from a man in his 70s with acute or convalescent COVID-19. Sequencing was done on a sample of peripheral blood. This chain connects TRBV9 to TRBJ2-1; 9 nucleotides agree with TRBD1. This CDR3 is CASSADDRGRIDEQFF. CDR3 in DNA: TGTGCCAGCAGCGCAGATGACAGGGGGAGAATCGATGAGCAGTTCTTC.